This TCR beta chain was recorded in a study of T cell responses to AZD1222 COVID-19 vaccine. Germline CDR1 MNHEY, CDR2 SVGAGI. The CDR3 consists of 13 residues. The V gene lost 4 bases and the J gene lost 6 bases, with 12 bases spanning the gap. Concerning this clone: Antigen: not known.

Study findings and constraints: Donor demographics were predominantly white British with a female majority; clonal diversity may be underestimated. Unmutated variant regions are reportedly the target of nearly half of TCRs that are spike-specific. Receipt of two AZD1222 doses was followed by a rise in Spike-specific TCR breadth and depth.

Using immunoSEQ multiplex PCR, the repertoire was profiled, and TCRdb retains in-frame clones only, with some absent. The sample contains 150,000 or so clones, 85% to 95% of which appear only once. The sequenced sample was peripheral blood, obtained on day 0 of AZD1222 vaccination. The genes are TRBV6-5 and TRBJ1-2; the D gene is possibly TRBD1 (6 bases). The source is an adult in good health. The CDR3 bases are TGTGCCAGCAGTTCTCAGGGGCTGGATGGCTACACCTTC. It yields the protein CASSSQGLDGYTF.